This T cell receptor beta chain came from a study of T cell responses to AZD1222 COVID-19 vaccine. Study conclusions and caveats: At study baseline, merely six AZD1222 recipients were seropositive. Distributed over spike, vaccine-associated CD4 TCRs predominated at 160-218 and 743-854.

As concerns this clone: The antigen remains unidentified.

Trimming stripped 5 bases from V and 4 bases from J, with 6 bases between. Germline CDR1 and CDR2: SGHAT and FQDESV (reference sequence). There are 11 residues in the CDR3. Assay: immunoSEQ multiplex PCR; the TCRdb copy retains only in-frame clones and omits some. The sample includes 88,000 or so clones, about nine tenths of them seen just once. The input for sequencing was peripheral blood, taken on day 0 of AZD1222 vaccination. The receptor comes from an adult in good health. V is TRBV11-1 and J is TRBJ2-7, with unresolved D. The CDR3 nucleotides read TGTGCCAGCAGCCGAGATTACGAGCAGTACTTC. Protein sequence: CASSRDYEQYF.